These 25 T cell receptor beta chains came from one sample sequenced in a study of cytomegalovirus exposure and HLA in healthy donors. Vbeta (60) and Jbeta (13) primers were used in the PCR. Data came from immunoSEQ multiplex PCR; TCRdb stores just in-frame clones and leaves some out. The listing records approximately 38,000 clones. The specimen sequenced was PBMCs. The receptor set was obtained from a man aged 35-49 years in good health and CMV-seropositive.

This chain connects TRBV1 to TRBJ2-5; the table assigns TRBD2, which was not confirmed against the DNA. TRBV1 is deemed a pseudogene. The CDR3 covers 16 residues. Here the CDR3 reads CTSSQGGTSGLKTQYF. For the CDR3, the DNA is TGCACCAGCAGCCAGGGAGGGACTAGCGGCCTCAAGACCCAGTACTTC.

This sequence joins TRBV5-3 and TRBJ1-5, with a weak D call TRBD1 (6 bases). TRBV5-3 is an ORF, with its function uncertain. V was trimmed by 1 base and J by 2 bases, leaving 13 bases between them. The CDR3 spans 16 residues. CDR3 nucleotides: TGTGCCAGAAGCTTGATCCTTGCAGGGGGCAATCAGCCCCAGCATTTT. Its protein is CARSLILAGGNQPQHF.

The genes are TRBV7-8 and TRBJ2-1; 7 bases map to TRBD2. This CDR3 has 15 amino acids. Per germline, CDR1 SGHVS and CDR2 FQNEAQ. J lost 2 bases, V lost 6 bases, and 7 bases had no gene match. The CDR3 here is CASSATSATYNEQFF. The CDR3 DNA reads TGTGCCAGCAGTGCCACTAGCGCAACCTACAATGAGCAGTTCTTC.

This chain uses TRBV19 with TRBJ1-1; TRBD1 might be the D (5 bases). The CDR3 loop spans 15 amino acids. Trimming took off 3 bases at V and 5 bases at J, with 16 bases between the two ends. Looked up from germline, CDR1 is LNHDA and CDR2 is SQIVND (reference sequence). The CDR3 DNA is TGTGCCAGTAGTATCCCCTCGGGGCGGGGAACTGAAGCTTTCTTT. Protein sequence: CASSIPSGRGTEAFF.

The chain has TRBV7-2 and TRBJ2-3; weak D call: TRBD2 (5 bases). The ends were cut back, 1 base at V and 8 bases at J, with 16 bases in the middle. Germline CDR1 and CDR2: SGHTA and FQGNSA. This CDR3 has 15 residues. CDR3 sequence reads: CASSLVRTSRGTQYF. The CDR3 DNA reads as TGTGCCAGCAGCTTAGTGAGGACTTCCCGAGGTACGCAGTATTTT.

V and J are TRBV2 and TRBJ2-1, with 9 bases aligning to TRBD2. V gave up 4 bases and J gave up 3 bases; unmatched junction bases: 4. CDR1 is SNHLY and CDR2 is FYNNEI in the germline V gene. This CDR3 comprises 15 residues. CDR3 sequence (DNA): TGTGCCAGCAGTGGATCGACTAGCGGCTACAATGAGCAGTTCTTC. Translated: CASSGSTSGYNEQFF.

The rearrangement links TRBV18 to TRBJ2-2, with 7 bases that match TRBD2. V was clipped by 3 bases and J by 3 bases; unmatched bases: 4. The germline CDR1 and CDR2 sequences are KGHSH and LQKENI. The CDR3 totals 15 residues. Here the CDR3 DNA reads TGTGCCAGCTCACCCCCGGGACTACACACCGGGGAGCTGTTTTTT. It translates to CASSPPGLHTGELFF.

The chain couples TRBV19 to TRBJ1-1; D may be TRBD1 (6 bases). Germline V gene lookup returns CDR1 LNHDA and CDR2 SQIVND (reference sequence). Between the trimmed V and J ends, which lost 3 bases and 4 bases, there was a span of 18 bases. The CDR3 sequence is 16 residues long. CDR3 in amino acids: CASSMSGGRSVTEAFF. In DNA, the CDR3 is TGTGCCAGTAGTATGAGCGGGGGGCGGTCGGTCACTGAAGCTTTCTTT.

V usage is TRBV23-1 and J usage is TRBJ2-7; D perhaps matches TRBD1 (5 bases). TRBV23-1 is an ORF for which the function is uncertain. The CDR3 is made up of 15 amino acids. Deletions cut 0 bases from V and 3 bases from J, with 12 bases between. The CDR3 DNA follows: TGCGCCAGCAGTCAATCTACCAGGGCAATCTACGAGCAGTACTTC. This translates into CASSQSTRAIYEQYF.

The chain is built from TRBV20-1 and TRBJ2-1; D remains unclear. The CDR3 contains 10 residues. V was shortened by 6 bases and J by 5 bases, with 5 bases between the two germline ends. Germline CDR1 DFQATT, CDR2 SNEGSKA (reference sequence). CDR3 coding DNA: TGCAGTGCCCAGGACAATGAGCAGTTCTTC. This gives the protein CSAQDNEQFF.

The V gene is TRBV7-3, the J gene TRBJ2-1; the match to TRBD2 covers 7 bases. There are 14 residues in the CDR3. With V trimmed by 6 bases and J by 8 bases, 10 bases remained unmatched. CDR1 and CDR2 (germline): SGHTA, FQGTGA. This CDR3 is CASRSTSVEHEQFF. The CDR3 coding sequence is TGTGCCAGCAGGTCAACTAGCGTTGAGCATGAGCAGTTCTTC.

This chain uses TRBV30 with TRBJ2-7; the match to TRBD1 covers 9 bases. Germline V gene lookup returns CDR1 GTSNPN and CDR2 SVGIG (reference sequence). The CDR3 has 12 residues. The V and J ends lost 4 bases and 8 bases, in that order; junction bases with no gene match: 6. CDR3 region: CAWTGTGSQQYF. In nucleotides, the CDR3 is TGTGCCTGGACAGGGACAGGGAGCCAGCAGTACTTC.

The rearrangement joins TRBV6-5 to TRBJ2-7; TRBD2 agrees at 7 bases. Germline CDR1 reads MNHEY; CDR2 reads SVGAGI. The CDR3 sequence is 16 residues long. The junction had 5 bases not matched to a gene; V was cut back by 0 bases and J by 0 bases. The CDR3 DNA is TGTGCCAGCAGTTACTCCCAAGCGGGACGCTCCTACGAGCAGTACTTC. Amino acid sequence: CASSYSQAGRSYEQYF.

The J gene is TRBJ1-5, the V gene TRBV19, with D unclear. The CDR3 extends over 13 amino acids. Germline-derived CDR1 and CDR2 are LNHDA and SQIVND (reference sequence). V was trimmed by 8 bases and J by 1 base, leaving 9 bases between them. The CDR3: CASGGMSNQPQHF. CDR3 DNA: TGTGCCAGTGGAGGGATGAGCAATCAGCCCCAGCATTTT.

The DNA for the CDR3 is TGTGCCAGTAGTCTCTCGAGGGCCAAAAATCAGCCCCAGCATTTT. Its translation: CASSLSRAKNQPQHF. The chain links TRBV19 to TRBJ1-5; unclear D gene. Trimming took off 5 bases at V and 4 bases at J, with 15 bases between the two ends. Germline V gene data show CDR1 as LNHDA and CDR2 as SQIVND (reference sequence). This CDR3 is built from 15 residues.

The rearrangement uses TRBV28 and TRBJ2-7; 10 bases are a match to TRBD1. The CDR3 covers 13 residues. Germline CDR1 and CDR2: MDHEN and SYDVKM. Losses at the gene ends were 8 bases for V and 2 bases for J; bases not matched to a gene: 3. CDR3 in amino acids: CASLGTGAYEQYF. In nucleotides, the CDR3 is TGTGCCAGCCTCGGGACAGGGGCCTACGAGCAGTACTTC.

The rearrangement joins TRBV11-2 to TRBJ2-3; 7 nucleotides agree with TRBD2. Trimming cost V 1 base and J 8 bases; bases outside gene matches: 6. In germline, CDR1 is SGHAT, CDR2 FQNNGV. CDR3 length: 14 residues. Written as DNA, the CDR3 is TGTGCCAGCAGCTTAGTGGGGGAGGGAAGTACGCAGTATTTT. Amino acids: CASSLVGEGSTQYF.

The chain is built from TRBV5-1 and TRBJ2-2; possible D gene TRBD2, 5 bases. The CDR3 runs 15 residues. The germline CDR1 and CDR2 sequences are SGHRS and YFSETQ. The V and J ends lost 3 bases and 5 bases respectively, with 14 bases between them. CDR3 DNA: TGCGCCAGCAGCTACTCCGGGATTTCAACCGGGGAGCTGTTTTTT. Residues: CASSYSGISTGELFF. The whole variable domain, remainder taken from reference TRBV5-1 and TRBJ2-2, is KAGVTQTPRYLIKTRGQQVTLSCSPISGHRSVSWYQQTPGQGLQFLFEYFSETQRNKGNFPGRFSGRQFSNSRSEMNVSTLELGDSALYLCASSYSGISTGELFFGEGSRLTVL.

The chain uses TRBV30 and TRBJ2-1; no definite D call. The CDR3 consists of 14 residues. Germline CDR1 and CDR2: GTSNPN and SVGIG (reference sequence). The germline V and J ends were trimmed by 0 bases and 6 bases, with 12 bases remaining between them. CDR3 sequence reads: CAWSVRVFGNEQFF. For the CDR3, the DNA is TGTGCCTGGAGTGTACGGGTTTTTGGCAATGAGCAGTTCTTC.

The V call is TRBV9, the J call TRBJ1-5; unclear D gene. V was cut by 4 bases and J by 1 base, with 12 bases left in between. The germline CDR1 and CDR2 sequences are SGDLS and YYNGEE. This CDR3 is 15 amino acids long. The CDR3, as DNA: TGTGCCAGCAGCAGCGGGATCGGGAGCAATCAGCCCCAGCATTTT. This codes for CASSSGIGSNQPQHF. Based on the CDR3 plus reference TRBV9 and TRBJ1-5, the full variable domain is DSGVTQTPKHLITATGQRVTLRCSPRSGDLSVYWYQQSLDQGLQFLIQYYNGEERAKGNILERFSAQQFPDLHSELNLSSLELGDSALYFCASSSGIGSNQPQHFGDGTRLSIL.

This rearrangement joins TRBV7-8 to TRBJ1-1; D gene unclear. In germline, CDR1 is SGHVS, CDR2 FQNEAQ. Trimming cost V 1 base and J 8 bases, with 8 bases left between them. This CDR3 region has 12 residues. The CDR3 here is CASSLVGGEAFF. For the CDR3, the DNA is TGTGCCAGCAGCTTAGTTGGCGGAGAAGCTTTCTTT.

This chain links TRBV30 with TRBJ1-5, with 10 bases fitting TRBD1. The CDR3 runs 14 residues. The germline V gene encodes CDR1 GTSNPN and CDR2 SVGIG (reference sequence). With 0 bases clipped from V and 4 bases from J, the junction kept 0 bases outside the gene matches. CDR3 sequence (DNA): TGTGCCTGGAGTGTGGGACAGGGGAATCAGCCCCAGCATTTT. It translates to CAWSVGQGNQPQHF. The complete variable domain, with remaining parts taken from reference TRBV30 and TRBJ1-5, reads SQTIHQWPATLVQPVGSPLSLECTVEGTSNPNLYWYRQAAGRGLQLLFYSVGIGQISSEVPQNLSASRPQDRQFILSSKKLLLSDSGFYLCAWSVGQGNQPQHFGDGTRLSIL.

The rearrangement joins TRBV15 to TRBJ1-2, with D hard to call. V lost 0 bases and J 6 bases, leaving 14 bases between the germline ends. The CDR3 extends over 15 amino acids. Germline assignment: CDR1 LNHNV and CDR2 YYDKDF (reference sequence). CDR3 in amino acids: CATSREGIPSHGYTF. The CDR3 bases are TGTGCCACCAGCAGAGAGGGCATCCCATCTCATGGCTACACCTTC.

This sequence joins TRBV10-3 and TRBJ2-7, with 8 positions matching TRBD2. V shed 2 bases, J shed 6 bases, and the junction held 9 bases outside the gene matches. This CDR3 is built from 15 residues. Germline assignment: CDR1 ENHRY and CDR2 SYGVKD. The CDR3 is CAISEGSGRVSEQYF. CDR3 coding DNA: TGTGCCATCAGTGAGGGGAGCGGGAGAGTCTCCGAGCAGTACTTC.

The V gene is TRBV6-4, the J gene TRBJ1-1; the D is unclear. The germline V and J ends were trimmed by 5 bases and 1 base, with 8 bases remaining between them. Germline CDR1 is MRHNA and CDR2 is SNTAGT. This CDR3 contains 13 residues. The CDR3 loop is CASSPDTNTEAFF. CDR3 nucleotides: TGTGCCAGCAGTCCCGACACGAACACTGAAGCTTTCTTT.